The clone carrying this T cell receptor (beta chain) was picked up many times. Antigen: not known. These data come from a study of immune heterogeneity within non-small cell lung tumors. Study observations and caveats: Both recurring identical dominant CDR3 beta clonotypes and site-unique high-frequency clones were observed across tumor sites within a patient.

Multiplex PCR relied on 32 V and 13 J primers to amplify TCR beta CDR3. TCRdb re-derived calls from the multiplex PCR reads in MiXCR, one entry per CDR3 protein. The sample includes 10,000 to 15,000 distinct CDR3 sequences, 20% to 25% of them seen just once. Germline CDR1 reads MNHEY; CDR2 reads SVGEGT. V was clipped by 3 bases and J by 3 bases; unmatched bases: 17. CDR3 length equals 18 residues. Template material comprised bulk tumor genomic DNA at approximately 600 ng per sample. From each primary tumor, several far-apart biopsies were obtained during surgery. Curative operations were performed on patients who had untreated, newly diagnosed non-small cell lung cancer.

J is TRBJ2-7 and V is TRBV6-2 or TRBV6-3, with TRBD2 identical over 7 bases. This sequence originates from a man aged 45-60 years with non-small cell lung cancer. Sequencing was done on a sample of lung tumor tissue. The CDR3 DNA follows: TGTGCCAGCAGTTATCTCCCAGGTGCTGGCGGGAGAAACTACGAGCAGTACTTC. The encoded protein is CASSYLPGAGGRNYEQYF.